The clone carrying this TCR beta chain was found a few times. Its antigen is not known. Germline V gene data show CDR1 as KGHDR and CDR2 as SFDVKD. V lost 3 bases to trimming and J lost 3 bases; unmatched junction nucleotides: 9. This CDR3 contains 16 residues. Across 18 months, stable Graves' hyperthyroidism was marked by no progression to ophthalmopathy. Cells are PBMCs isolated from about 10 ml of fresh blood. These data originate in a study of T cells in Graves' hyperthyroidism and ophthalmopathy. About the study: Pretreatment peripheral blood was obtained at initial diagnosis.

Amplified TCR beta CDR3 regions came from RNA transcripts. First-round RT-PCR of the TCR CDR3 relied on the HTBI primer set. TCRdb processed the multiplex PCR reads anew with MiXCR; each CDR3 protein has one entry. Among 500,000 to 600,000 distinct CDR3 sequences, around 15% were seen once, and the ten largest hold 15% to 20%. General study points: Most expanded thyroid clonotypes above 0.001 recurred in blood.

The receptor was derived from a woman aged 18-35 years with Graves' hyperthyroidism. The chain employs TRBV24-1 and TRBJ2-7, with TRBD1 matching 8 bases. Input material: blood. The CDR3 DNA follows: TGTGCCACCAGTGATCTTACAGGGGGTGGAAACTACGAGCAGTACTTC. Encoded protein: CATSDLTGGGNYEQYF.